This T cell receptor beta chain was sequenced for a study of spatial heterogeneity in lung cancer. Across the study: Every unique TCR and UMI combination, on average, appeared more than ten times in raw reads. Findings and caveats of the study: Counts that tracked tumor mutation counts were those of expanded intratumoral alpha and beta TCRs.

This clonotype has at least ten counts. Its antigen is not identified. As to time point: sample taken at primary tumor resection. TCRdb reanalysed the 5' RACE reads using MiXCR and keeps one entry per CDR3 protein. The sample has 17,000 or so distinct CDR3 sequences; approximately 6.2% are singletons. V was cut by 0 bases and J by 2 bases, with 8 bases left in between. Germline CDR1 and CDR2: SQVTM and ANQGSEA. The CDR3 has 13 residues. Sequencing used lung tumor tissue, obtained at surgery. The sequence was obtained from a male donor with early-stage non-small cell lung cancer. The chain joins TRBV29-1 to TRBJ2-7; D is uncertain. For the CDR3, the DNA is TGCAGCGTTGAAGACGACGGACCCTACGAGCAGTACTTC. This sequence encodes CSVEDDGPYEQYF.